Listed below are T cell receptor beta chains from one sample, sequenced in a study of OX40 agonist ivuxolimab in advanced cancers. Here immunoSEQ multiplex PCR was the method, and the copy in TCRdb shows in-frame clones only, minus some. The table has about 40,000 clones, around 88% seen once; the top ten hold approximately 0.51%. Sequencing used CD4+ or CD8+ T cells sorted from blood, obtained in a trial of the OX40 agonist ivuxolimab. These receptors were collected from an adult with an advanced solid tumor such as melanoma, head and neck, liver or kidney cancer. Both conserved end residues are part of each CDR3. D genes are given only for firm matches.

-,TRBJ2-3,TRBV7-8,TGTGCCAGCAGCCCGTCCCACGATACGCAGTATTTT,CASSPSHDTQYF
-,TRBJ1-1,TRBV7-3,TGTGCCAGCAGCTTAACTTTCGCAGGGGAGGCTTTCTTT,CASSLTFAGEAFF
-,TRBJ2-7,TRBV19,TGTGCCAGTAGTACAGGGACCCCCTCCGAGCAGTACTTC,CASSTGTPSEQYF
-,TRBJ1-2,TRBV19,TGTGCCAGTAGTATGATCAGGGATGGCTACACCTTC,CASSMIRDGYTF
TRBD2,TRBJ2-1,TRBV7-2,TGTGCCAGCAGCCCAGGTGTGGGCGGGGGGCAAGGTGAGCAGTTCTTC,CASSPGVGGGQGEQFF
-,TRBJ2-7,TRBV6-1,TGTGCCAGCAGTGAAGCGTGGGCCCCCCAGGGCGGCGAGCAGTACTTC,CASSEAWAPQGGEQYF
TRBD2,TRBJ2-3,TRBV7-3,TGTGCCAGCAGCCGGAGTGGACTAGCCAACACAGATACGCAGTATTTT,CASSRSGLANTDTQYF
-,TRBJ2-3,TRBV5-1,TGCGCCAGCAGCCCGACTAGTGGGGGCACAGATACGCAGTATTTT,CASSPTSGGTDTQYF
-,TRBJ1-4,TRBV7-9,TGTGCCAGCAGCCCAGTCCGTTTGTGGGAAGAAAAACTGTTTTTT,CASSPVRLWEEKLFF
-,TRBJ1-4,TRBV2,TGTGCCAGCAGTACTCAGGGGAAGGGTGAAAAACTGTTTTTT,CASSTQGKGEKLFF
TRBD2,TRBJ2-7,TRBV5-1,TGCGCCAGCAGCTCGGGGCGGGGGGGGTCCTACGAGCAGTACTTC,CASSSGRGGSYEQYF
-,TRBJ1-2,TRBV2,TGTGCCAGCAGCTATACAGGGAGTGGCTACACCTTC,CASSYTGSGYTF
TRBD1,TRBJ2-5,TRBV7-3,TGTGCCAGCAGCCCCGGGGACAGGGAAGAGACCCAGTACTTC,CASSPGDREETQYF
-,TRBJ1-2,TRBV4-1,TGCGCCAGCTCCTCGGTATCGCATAACTATGGCTACACCTTC,CASSSVSHNYGYTF
TRBD1,TRBJ1-2,TRBV7-9,TGTGCCAGCAGCCCCGGGAGGGGACAGGGGAACGATGGCTACACCTTC,CASSPGRGQGNDGYTF
TRBD1,TRBJ1-2,TRBV15,TGTGCCACCAGCAGAGCCGACAGGGAGAGTGGCTACACCTTC,CATSRADRESGYTF
TRBD1,TRBJ1-1,TRBV5-5,TGTGCCAGCAGCTTCCCTACGACAGGGGGGGAAGCTTTCTTT,CASSFPTTGGEAFF